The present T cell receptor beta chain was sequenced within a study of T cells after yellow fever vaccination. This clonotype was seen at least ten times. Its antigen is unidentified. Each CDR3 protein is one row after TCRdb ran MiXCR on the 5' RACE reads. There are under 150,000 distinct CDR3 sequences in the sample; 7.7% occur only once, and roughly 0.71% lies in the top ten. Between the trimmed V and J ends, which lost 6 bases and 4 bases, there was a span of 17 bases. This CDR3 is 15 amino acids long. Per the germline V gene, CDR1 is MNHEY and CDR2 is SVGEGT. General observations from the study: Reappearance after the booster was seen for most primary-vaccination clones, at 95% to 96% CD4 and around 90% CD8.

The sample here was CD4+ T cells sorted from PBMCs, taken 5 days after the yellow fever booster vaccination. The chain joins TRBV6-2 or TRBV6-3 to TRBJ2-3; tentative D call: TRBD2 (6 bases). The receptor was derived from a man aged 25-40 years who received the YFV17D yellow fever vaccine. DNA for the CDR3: TGTGCCAGCAGACGGCCGGGAGATCGCCCAGATACGCAGTATTTT. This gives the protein CASRRPGDRPDTQYF.